These T cell receptor beta chains were read from a single sample in a study of cytomegalovirus exposure and HLA in healthy donors. The assay was immunoSEQ multiplex PCR, and TCRdb's table has in-frame clones only and misses some. Recorded for this sample: around 70,000 clones. The specimen was PBMCs. These receptor sequences come from a female donor in good health and CMV-seropositive. Both conserved end residues are part of each CDR3. The order of the fields is D gene, V gene, J gene, CDR3 DNA, CDR3 protein. The D gene is left open where the match is weak.

D: TRBD1
V: TRBV7-3
J: TRBJ1-6
DNA: TGTGCCAGCAGCCCTACAGGGGGCGCAACGTCACCCCTCCACTTT
CDR3: CASSPTGGATSPLHF

D: TRBD2
V: TRBV29-1
J: TRBJ2-3
DNA: TGCAGCGTTGCGGGAGGGGTGGATACGCAGTATTTT
CDR3: CSVAGGVDTQYF

D: TRBD1
V: TRBV28
J: TRBJ2-7
DNA: TGTGCCAGCAGGGACAGGGGGTACGAGCAGTACTTC
CDR3: CASRDRGYEQYF

D: TRBD1
V: TRBV28
J: TRBJ1-4
DNA: TGTGCCAGCAGTACCGGGACAGCAACTAATGAAAAACTGTTTTTT
CDR3: CASSTGTATNEKLFF

D: NA
V: TRBV28
J: TRBJ1-4
DNA: TGTGCCAGCAGTAATGCAGGCGCTAATGAAAAACTGTTTTTT
CDR3: CASSNAGANEKLFF

D: NA
V: TRBV7-6
J: TRBJ2-5
DNA: TGTGCCAGCAGCCTTAGTTCAGGCCAGTACTTC
CDR3: CASSLSSGQYF

D: NA
V: TRBV7-9
J: TRBJ1-5
DNA: TGTGCCAGCAGCTCGGGCGGGGAGTACAATCAGCCCCAGCATTTT
CDR3: CASSSGGEYNQPQHF

D: NA
V: TRBV28
J: TRBJ1-2
DNA: TGTGCCAGCAGTTTAGGCAGCTATGGCTACACCTTC
CDR3: CASSLGSYGYTF

D: NA
V: TRBV2
J: TRBJ2-7
DNA: TGTGCCAGCAGACCCCGGGGAGGGGGGAACTCCTACGAGCAGTACTTC
CDR3: CASRPRGGGNSYEQYF

D: TRBD1
V: TRBV13
J: TRBJ2-3
DNA: TGTGCCAGCTCAGGACAGGGAACAGATACGCAGTATTTT
CDR3: CASSGQGTDTQYF

D: TRBD1
V: TRBV6-5
J: TRBJ1-2
DNA: TGTGCCAGCAGTACCGGGACAGGGAACTATGGCTACACCTTC
CDR3: CASSTGTGNYGYTF

D: NA
V: TRBV6-5
J: TRBJ1-6
DNA: TGTGCCAGCAGATCCCCAGGGGTGGAGCATTCACCCCTCCACTTT
CDR3: CASRSPGVEHSPLHF

D: TRBD1
V: TRBV29-1
J: TRBJ2-1
DNA: TGCAGCGTTGAGACGAACCGGGACAGGGGCAATGAGCAGTTCTTC
CDR3: CSVETNRDRGNEQFF

D: TRBD2
V: TRBV15
J: TRBJ2-1
DNA: TGTGCCACCAGCCAGCGGATAGCGGGAGGGGATGAGCAGTTCTTC
CDR3: CATSQRIAGGDEQFF

D: NA
V: TRBV18
J: TRBJ1-2
DNA: TGTGCCAGCTCACCAGGGGCAGACTATGGCTACACCTTC
CDR3: CASSPGADYGYTF

D: TRBD2
V: TRBV5-1
J: TRBJ2-7
DNA: TGCGCCAGCAGCTTGTACGGACTAGCGGGAGGCGAGCAGTACTTC
CDR3: CASSLYGLAGGEQYF

D: NA
V: TRBV19
J: TRBJ1-2
DNA: TGTGCCAGTAGTGAAGACAGGAACTATGGCTACACCTTC
CDR3: CASSEDRNYGYTF

D: TRBD2
V: TRBV19
J: TRBJ2-7
DNA: TGTGCCAGTCGTAAGGACGGGCGGGAGGGATACGAGCAGTACTTC
CDR3: CASRKDGREGYEQYF

D: TRBD1
V: TRBV18
J: TRBJ1-2
DNA: TGTGCCAGCTCTCCTATTAGACAGGGGGCCACCTTC
CDR3: CASSPIRQGATF

D: TRBD2
V: TRBV5-1
J: TRBJ2-1
DNA: TGCGCCAGCAGCATGACTAGCGGGAGCGGGGAGCAGTTCTTC
CDR3: CASSMTSGSGEQFF

D: NA
V: TRBV19
J: TRBJ2-1
DNA: TGTGCCAGTAGTCCTCGACAGGTTGTGGGCAATGAGCAGTTCTTC
CDR3: CASSPRQVVGNEQFF

D: TRBD2
V: TRBV4-2
J: TRBJ2-2
DNA: TGTGCCAGCAGCCCCCAGCGGGAGCGGGACACCGGGGAGCTGTTTTTT
CDR3: CASSPQRERDTGELFF

D: TRBD1
V: TRBV6-1
J: TRBJ2-7
DNA: TGTGCCAGCAGTGAAGCGACAGGGGGTTTCACCGCCTACGAGCAGTACTTC
CDR3: CASSEATGGFTAYEQYF

D: TRBD1
V: TRBV29-1
J: TRBJ1-1
DNA: TGCAGCGTTGAGGCAGACAGGGAGGTCACTGAAGCTTTCTTT
CDR3: CSVEADREVTEAFF

D: TRBD1
V: TRBV6-5
J: TRBJ1-4
DNA: TGTGCCAGCAGCCGACAGGGGGCCGGGGAAAAACTGTTTTTT
CDR3: CASSRQGAGEKLFF

D: NA
V: TRBV4-1
J: TRBJ1-1
DNA: TGCGCCAGCAGCCAAGTGGCGCTCCGGAGCTCCTACCATGAAGCTTTCTTT
CDR3: CASSQVALRSSYHEAFF

D: NA
V: TRBV18
J: TRBJ1-5
DNA: TGTGCCAGCTCACCAACGACAGGCTTTAGCAATCAGCCCCAGCATTTT
CDR3: CASSPTTGFSNQPQHF

D: NA
V: TRBV10-3
J: TRBJ2-1
DNA: TGTGCCATCAGTGAATGGGAGCGTAGCTCCTACAATGAGCAGTTCTTC
CDR3: CAISEWERSSYNEQFF

D: TRBD1
V: TRBV10-3
J: TRBJ1-1
DNA: TGTGCCATCAGGAAGGACAGGGATAACACTGAAGCTTTCTTT
CDR3: CAIRKDRDNTEAFF

D: TRBD2
V: TRBV4-1
J: TRBJ2-7
DNA: TGCGCCAGCAGCTCAACAGCACTAGCGGGGCATTACGAGCAGTACTTC
CDR3: CASSSTALAGHYEQYF

D: TRBD2
V: TRBV10-1
J: TRBJ2-4
DNA: TGCGCCAGCGGGGTAGCGGGGGGCCTAGCCAAAAACATTCAGTACTTC
CDR3: CASGVAGGLAKNIQYF